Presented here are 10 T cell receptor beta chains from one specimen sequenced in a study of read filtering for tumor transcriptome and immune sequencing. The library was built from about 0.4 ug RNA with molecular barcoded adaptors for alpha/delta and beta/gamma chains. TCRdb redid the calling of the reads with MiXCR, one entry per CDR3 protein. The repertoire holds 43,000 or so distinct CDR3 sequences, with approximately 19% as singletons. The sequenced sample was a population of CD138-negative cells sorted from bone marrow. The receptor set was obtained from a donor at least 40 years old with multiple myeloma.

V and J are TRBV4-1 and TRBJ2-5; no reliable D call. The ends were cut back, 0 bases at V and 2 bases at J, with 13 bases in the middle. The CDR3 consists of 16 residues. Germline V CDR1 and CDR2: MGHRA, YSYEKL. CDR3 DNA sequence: TGCGCCAGCAGCCAAGAGAGTTATGCGGAGCAAGAGACCCAGTACTTC. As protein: CASSQESYAEQETQYF.

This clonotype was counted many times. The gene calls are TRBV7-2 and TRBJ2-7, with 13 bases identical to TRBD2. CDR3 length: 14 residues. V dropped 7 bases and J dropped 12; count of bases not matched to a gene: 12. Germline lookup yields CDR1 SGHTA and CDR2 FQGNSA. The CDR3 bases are TGTGCCAGCAACCAAGGACTAGCGGGAGCGGGGTCGTACTTC. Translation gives CASNQGLAGAGSYF.

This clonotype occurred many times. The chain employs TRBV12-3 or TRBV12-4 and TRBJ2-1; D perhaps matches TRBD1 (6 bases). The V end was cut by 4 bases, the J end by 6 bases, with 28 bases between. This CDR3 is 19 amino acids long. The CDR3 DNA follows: TGTGCCAGCAGTTACGGTCCTTTGTCACAGGGTAGGCTACTCAATGAGCAGTTCTTC. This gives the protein CASSYGPLSQGRLLNEQFF.

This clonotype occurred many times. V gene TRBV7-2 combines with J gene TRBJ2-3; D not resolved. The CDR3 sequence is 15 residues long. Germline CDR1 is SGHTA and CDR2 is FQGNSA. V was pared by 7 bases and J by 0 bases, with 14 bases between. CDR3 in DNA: TGTGCCAGCACCATCGGCGGCTCTAGCACAGATACGCAGTATTTT. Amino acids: CASTIGGSSTDTQYF.

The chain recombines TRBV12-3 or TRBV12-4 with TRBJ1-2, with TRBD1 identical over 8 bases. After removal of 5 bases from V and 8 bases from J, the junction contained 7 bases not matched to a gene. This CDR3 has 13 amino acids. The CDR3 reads CASSLDRGRGYTF. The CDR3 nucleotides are TGTGCCAGCAGTCTAGACAGGGGTAGGGGCTACACCTTC.

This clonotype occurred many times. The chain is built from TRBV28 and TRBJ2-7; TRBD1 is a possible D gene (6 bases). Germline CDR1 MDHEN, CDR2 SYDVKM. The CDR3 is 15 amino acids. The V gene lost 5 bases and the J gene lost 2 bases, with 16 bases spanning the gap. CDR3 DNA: TGTGCCAGCAGTCCAGGACAGCAGACCGCCTACGAGCAGTACTTC. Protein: CASSPGQQTAYEQYF.

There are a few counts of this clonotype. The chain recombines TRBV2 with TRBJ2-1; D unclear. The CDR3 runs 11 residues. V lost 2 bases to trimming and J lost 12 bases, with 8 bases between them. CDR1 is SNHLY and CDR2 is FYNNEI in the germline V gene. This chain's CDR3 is CASSEHKSQFF. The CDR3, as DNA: TGTGCCAGCAGTGAACATAAGTCGCAGTTCTTC.

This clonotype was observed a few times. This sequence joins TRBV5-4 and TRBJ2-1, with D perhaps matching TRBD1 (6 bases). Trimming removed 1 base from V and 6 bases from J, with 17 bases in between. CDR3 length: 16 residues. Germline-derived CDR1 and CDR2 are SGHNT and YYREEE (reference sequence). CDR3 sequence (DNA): TGTGCCAGCAGCTTGCTAACCAGGTCGACAGGCAATGAGCAGTTCTTC. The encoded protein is CASSLLTRSTGNEQFF.

The CDR3 sequence: CASGSYRDSNEKLFF. In DNA form, the CDR3 reads TGTGCTAGTGGTTCTTACCGGGACAGTAATGAAAAACTGTTTTTT. The chain links TRBV12-5 to TRBJ1-4; TRBD1 aligns across 7 bases. V shed 4 bases, J shed 4 bases, and the junction held 6 bases outside the gene matches. Per the germline V gene, CDR1 is LGHNT and CDR2 is FRNRAP. The CDR3 sequence is 15 residues long.

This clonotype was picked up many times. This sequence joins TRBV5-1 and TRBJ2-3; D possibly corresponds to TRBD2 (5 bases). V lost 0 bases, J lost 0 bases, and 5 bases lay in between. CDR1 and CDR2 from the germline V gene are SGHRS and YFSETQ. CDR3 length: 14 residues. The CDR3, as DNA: TGCGCCAGCAGCTTGGGGACTAGCACAGATACGCAGTATTTT. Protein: CASSLGTSTDTQYF.